These T cell receptor beta chains were read from a single sample in a study of blood T cell repertoires in COVID-19. Sequencing used immunoSEQ multiplex PCR; TCRdb keeps in-frame clones, though not all of them. The sample gives about 210,000 clones, 80% to 90% of which show up once; about 8.9% is in the top ten. The material sequenced was peripheral blood. The receptors shown here come from a woman between 50 and 59 years old with acute or convalescent COVID-19. Both conserved end residues are part of each CDR3. A D gene is named only where the DNA matches it firmly. Only some rows state a clone size, as once, few, many or a class for expanded clones.

>TRBD2|-|15|TRBJ2-3|TRBV28
TGTGCCAGCACTACCGCGGGAGAGGGCACAGATACGCAGTATTTT
CASTTAGEGTDTQYF
>TRBD1|-|16|TRBJ2-3|TRBV5-1
TGCGCCAGCAGACCTTCAAGACAGGGGTTCACAGATACGCAGTATTTT
CASRPSRQGFTDTQYF
>TRBD1|-|18|TRBJ1-1|TRBV19
TGTGCCAGTAGTATCCCCGGACAGGCGAGGGGTAAAGACACTGAAGCTTTCTTT
CASSIPGQARGKDTEAFF
>-|-|16|TRBJ1-4|TRBV5-4
TGTGCCAGCAGCCTCACGACGGGCCCGGGGGACGAAAAACTGTTTTTT
CASSLTTGPGDEKLFF
>TRBD2|-|19|TRBJ2-2|TRBV19
TGTGCCACCACGACCCCGAGCTGGCTAGCGGGCGCGAACACCGGGGAGCTGTTTTTT
CATTTPSWLAGANTGELFF
>TRBD2|-|15|TRBJ2-7|TRBV5-1
TGCGCCAGCAGCAAGACTAGCGGGAGTTCGGGGGAGCAGTACTTC
CASSKTSGSSGEQYF
>-|-|13|TRBJ2-3|TRBV27
TGTGCCAGCAAAACTAGTAACACAGATACGCAGTATTTT
CASKTSNTDTQYF
>TRBD2|few|17|TRBJ2-1|TRBV13
TGTGCCAGCAGCTCCCGCGGGAGAACTACTTCTTACAATGAGCAGTTCTTC
CASSSRGRTTSYNEQFF
>-|once|14|TRBJ1-5|TRBV28
TGTGCCAGCCTCCGGGGGGGGTCGAATCAGCCCCAGCATTTT
CASLRGGSNQPQHF
>-|-|16|TRBJ2-2|TRBV10-2
TGCGCCAGCAGTGGAGGCTGGACAAGCGGGTCCGGGGAGCTGTTTTTT
CASSGGWTSGSGELFF
>-|-|16|TRBJ1-3|TRBV7-2
TGTGCCAGCAGCCAATCGTCGACAGCCTCTGGAAACACCATATATTTT
CASSQSSTASGNTIYF